These T cell receptor beta chains were read from a single sample in a study of cytomegalovirus exposure and HLA in healthy donors. Clones were read by immunoSEQ multiplex PCR, and TCRdb kept only the in-frame ones, dropping some. Seen here are under 200,000 clones, about 90% observed once, and the top ten hold more than 2.5%. The sequencing input was PBMCs. These receptors all come from a woman aged 18-30 years in good health and CMV-seropositive. The CDR3 runs from the conserved cysteine through the conserved F or W. D genes are given only for firm matches. Clone sizes are given selectively: once, few, many, or a class where the clone is expanded.

V: TRBV5-3
J: TRBJ1-5
size: .
D: .
DNA: TGTGCCAGAAGATCTGACAGGCGTCAGCCCCAGCATTTT
CDR3: CARRSDRRQPQHF

V: TRBV1
J: TRBJ1-1
size: .
D: .
DNA: TGCACCAGCAGCCGGGACCGGACAGCCAACACTGAAGCTTTCTTT
CDR3: CTSSRDRTANTEAFF

V: TRBV5-4
J: TRBJ2-3
size: .
D: TRBD1
DNA: TGTGCCAGCAGGAGTTCGGACAGGGGGCCAGATACGCAGTATTTT
CDR3: CASRSSDRGPDTQYF

V: TRBV27
J: TRBJ2-2
size: .
D: .
DNA: TGTGCCAGCAGCTATACCACCGGGGAGCTGTTTTTT
CDR3: CASSYTTGELFF

V: TRBV2
J: TRBJ1-2
size: .
D: TRBD1
DNA: TGTGCCAGCAGTGACCTGATAATGACAGGGAAAGGCTACACCTTC
CDR3: CASSDLIMTGKGYTF

V: TRBV2
J: TRBJ2-2
size: .
D: .
DNA: TGTGCCAGCGGGCAGATTACCGGGGAGCTGTTTTTT
CDR3: CASGQITGELFF

V: TRBV7-2
J: TRBJ1-6
size: .
D: .
DNA: TGTGCCAGCAGCTTGAGGACAGCGAATTCACCCCTCCACTTT
CDR3: CASSLRTANSPLHF

V: TRBV30
J: TRBJ1-4
size: .
D: TRBD1
DNA: TGTGCCTGGAGTGGGGACAGGGCTAATGAAAAACTGTTTTTT
CDR3: CAWSGDRANEKLFF

V: TRBV9
J: TRBJ2-7
size: .
D: .
DNA: TGTGCCAGCAGCGTAGATCTTCGCGGGCACCTTTACTTC
CDR3: CASSVDLRGHLYF

V: TRBV4-2
J: TRBJ1-2
size: .
D: TRBD1
DNA: TGTGCCAGCAGCCAAGTCGGGACAGGGGGCGACGTAGCTAACTATGGCTACACCTTC
CDR3: CASSQVGTGGDVANYGYTF

V: TRBV4-1
J: TRBJ2-7
size: .
D: TRBD1
DNA: TGCGCCAGCAGCCAAGAAGGACAGGGGATCTACGAGCAGTACTTC
CDR3: CASSQEGQGIYEQYF

V: TRBV5-1
J: TRBJ1-5
size: .
D: .
DNA: TGCGCCAGCAGCTTTCGCTTCAACAGGAAGACTCAGCCCCAGCATTTT
CDR3: CASSFRFNRKTQPQHF

V: TRBV19
J: TRBJ1-5
size: .
D: .
DNA: TGTGCCAGTAGTGTTAAGGACAGCAGGCAGCCCCAGCATTTT
CDR3: CASSVKDSRQPQHF

V: TRBV29-1
J: TRBJ1-6
size: .
D: TRBD1
DNA: TGCAGCGTTGAGGAGACAGGGGGTTCACCCCTCCACTTT
CDR3: CSVEETGGSPLHF

V: TRBV6-6
J: TRBJ2-3
size: .
D: .
DNA: TGTGCCAGCATCGGCGGGCCAGATACGCAGTATTTT
CDR3: CASIGGPDTQYF

V: TRBV18
J: TRBJ2-3
size: .
D: .
DNA: TGTGCCAGCTCACCAAGGGCGCTAGCGCGCACAGATACGCAGTATTTT
CDR3: CASSPRALARTDTQYF

V: TRBV5-1
J: TRBJ2-7
size: .
D: TRBD1
DNA: TGCGCCAGCAGCTGGGGACAGGGTGCGACCTACGAGCAGTACTTC
CDR3: CASSWGQGATYEQYF

V: TRBV14
J: TRBJ2-3
size: .
D: TRBD1
DNA: TGTGCCAGCAGCCGGGACAGGGGCACAGATACGCAGTATTTT
CDR3: CASSRDRGTDTQYF

V: TRBV5-1
J: TRBJ2-5
size: .
D: .
DNA: TGCGCCAGCAGCTCCCGGGTGGAAGAGACCCAGTACTTC
CDR3: CASSSRVEETQYF

V: TRBV7-2
J: TRBJ2-5
size: .
D: TRBD2
DNA: TGTGCCAGCAGCTTAGCGGCCGGGGGGGAGACCCAGTACTTC
CDR3: CASSLAAGGETQYF

V: TRBV5-5
J: TRBJ2-7
size: .
D: TRBD2
DNA: TGTGCCAGCAGCTTTATACTAGCGGGGGGCGAGCAGTACTTC
CDR3: CASSFILAGGEQYF

V: TRBV18
J: TRBJ1-2
size: .
D: .
DNA: TGTGCCAGCTCACCAGTGGAAGGGACAACCCTTCTTAACTATGGCTACACCTTC
CDR3: CASSPVEGTTLLNYGYTF

V: TRBV28
J: TRBJ1-5
size: .
D: TRBD1
DNA: TGTGCCAGCCGAAGTCGAAGGACAGGGAGTAAGCCCCAGCATTTT
CDR3: CASRSRRTGSKPQHF

V: TRBV12-5
J: TRBJ1-5
size: .
D: TRBD1
DNA: TGTGCTAGTGGTCCAGGACAGGTCGCGGATCAGCCCCAGCATTTT
CDR3: CASGPGQVADQPQHF

V: TRBV18
J: TRBJ2-1
size: .
D: .
DNA: TGTGCCAGCTCACCACCCCTAGCTCTAAGAGGAGAGCAGTTCTTC
CDR3: CASSPPLALRGEQFF

V: TRBV6-4
J: TRBJ2-1
size: .
D: TRBD2
DNA: TGTGCCAGCAGTGACATATCGGGGGGGCGAAATGAGCAGTTCTTC
CDR3: CASSDISGGRNEQFF

V: TRBV6-5
J: TRBJ1-2
size: .
D: TRBD1
DNA: TGTGCCAGCAGCCTTGGGGGCGCAGGGGGCGGCTACACCTTC
CDR3: CASSLGGAGGGYTF

V: TRBV27
J: TRBJ2-3
size: .
D: .
DNA: TGTGCCAGCAGTTTATGGGGGCGAACAGATACGCAGTATTTT
CDR3: CASSLWGRTDTQYF

V: TRBV7-6
J: TRBJ2-1
size: .
D: TRBD2
DNA: TGTGCCAGCAGTCCTAGCGGTATCGAGCAGTTCTTC
CDR3: CASSPSGIEQFF

V: TRBV6-5
J: TRBJ2-5
size: .
D: TRBD2
DNA: TGTGCCAGCAGTCCCTGGGGGAGGGAGGAGACCCAGTACTTC
CDR3: CASSPWGREETQYF

V: TRBV7-9
J: TRBJ1-2
size: .
D: .
DNA: TGTGCCAGCAGCTTACTCGGTAAAGGCTACACCTTC
CDR3: CASSLLGKGYTF

V: TRBV10-3
J: TRBJ1-1
size: once
D: .
DNA: TGTGCCATCACGAGAGGCGGCAACACTGAAGCTTTCTTT
CDR3: CAITRGGNTEAFF

V: TRBV6-1
J: TRBJ2-7
size: .
D: .
DNA: TGTGCCAGCAGTGAAGCCATAGACCGGGTAAAAGTCGAGCAGTACTTC
CDR3: CASSEAIDRVKVEQYF

V: TRBV28
J: TRBJ1-5
size: .
D: TRBD1
DNA: TGTGCCAGCAGTTCCCTATCCGGGACAGGCTTACTTCTTAGCAATCAGCCCCAGCATTTT
CDR3: CASSSLSGTGLLLSNQPQHF

V: TRBV4-3
J: TRBJ2-4
size: .
D: .
DNA: TGCGCCAGCAGCCAAGATTTAGACACGAACAAAAACATTCAGTACTTC
CDR3: CASSQDLDTNKNIQYF

V: TRBV28
J: TRBJ2-1
size: once
D: TRBD1
DNA: TGTGCCAGCACCTCCCAGGGGGCCTCCTACAATGAGCAGTTCTTC
CDR3: CASTSQGASYNEQFF

V: TRBV18
J: TRBJ1-6
size: .
D: TRBD1
DNA: TGTGCCAGCTCACGGGTGGAGGGGGCTTCACCCCTCCACTTT
CDR3: CASSRVEGASPLHF

V: TRBV5-1
J: TRBJ2-7
size: .
D: TRBD1
DNA: TGCGCCAGCAGCTTGTGGGGACAGGGGCTTTCCTACGAGCAGTACTTC
CDR3: CASSLWGQGLSYEQYF

V: TRBV6-1
J: TRBJ1-1
size: .
D: .
DNA: TGTGCCAGCAGTGAAGCTTGGGTTACCCTCTACTACACCAATGAAGCTTTCTTT
CDR3: CASSEAWVTLYYTNEAFF

V: TRBV11-2
J: TRBJ1-1
size: few
D: .
DNA: TGTGCCAGCAGCGTCCGTCGGGGTGGAACTGAAGCTTTCTTT
CDR3: CASSVRRGGTEAFF

V: TRBV5-1
J: TRBJ2-7
size: .
D: .
DNA: TGCGCCAGCAGCTTGGTCGGGGGAAGCTCCTACGAGCAGTACTTC
CDR3: CASSLVGGSSYEQYF

V: TRBV5-1
J: TRBJ2-7
size: .
D: TRBD2
DNA: TGCGCCAGCAGCTTGAGCGGGGGCTCCGAGCAGTACTTC
CDR3: CASSLSGGSEQYF

V: TRBV9
J: TRBJ2-2
size: .
D: .
DNA: TGTGCCAGCAGCGCAGGATCAGGGGCGGCCACCGGGGAGCTGTTTTTT
CDR3: CASSAGSGAATGELFF

V: TRBV29-1
J: TRBJ2-3
size: .
D: TRBD1
DNA: TGCAGCGTTGGGACAGGGAACCCAGATACGCAGTATTTT
CDR3: CSVGTGNPDTQYF

V: TRBV27
J: TRBJ2-3
size: .
D: TRBD1
DNA: TGTGCCAGCAGCTTAATCTCGCGGGACAGGAGGGGAGATACGCAGTATTTT
CDR3: CASSLISRDRRGDTQYF

V: TRBV2
J: TRBJ2-5
size: .
D: TRBD2
DNA: TGTGCCAGCAGACCGCTTAGCGGGAACCAACAAGAGACCCAGTACTTC
CDR3: CASRPLSGNQQETQYF

V: TRBV7-2
J: TRBJ1-2
size: .
D: TRBD1
DNA: TGTGCCAGCAGCTTAGGAGTAGGACAGGGGAGTTTCCGGGGCTACACCTTC
CDR3: CASSLGVGQGSFRGYTF

V: TRBV29-1
J: TRBJ2-5
size: .
D: TRBD1
DNA: TGCAGCGTTAGGGACAGAGGAAGAGGAGAGACCCAGTACTTC
CDR3: CSVRDRGRGETQYF

V: TRBV11-2
J: TRBJ2-3
size: .
D: .
DNA: TGTGCCAGCAGCTTCTATTTAGGGGGGGCCGCAACAGATACGCAGTATTTT
CDR3: CASSFYLGGAATDTQYF

V: TRBV4-1
J: TRBJ1-2
size: .
D: TRBD1
DNA: TGCGCCAGCAGCCATCGCACCCCAAGAAGACAGGGGGATTCTTTCCGTGATGGCTACACCTTC
CDR3: CASSHRTPRRQGDSFRDGYTF

V: TRBV27
J: TRBJ2-1
size: .
D: TRBD2
DNA: TGTGCCAGCAGTTTAGCATTAGCGGGGGCATCCCCGGAATATGAGCAGTTCTTC
CDR3: CASSLALAGASPEYEQFF

V: TRBV10-2
J: TRBJ2-7
size: .
D: .
DNA: TGCGCCAGCGTTCCTCTAAGTACAGGCTCCTACGAGCAGTACTTC
CDR3: CASVPLSTGSYEQYF

V: TRBV6-1
J: TRBJ2-7
size: .
D: TRBD2
DNA: TGTGCCAGCAGTGACGAGGCGGGAGCGGACTACGAGCAGTACTTC
CDR3: CASSDEAGADYEQYF

V: TRBV7-9
J: TRBJ2-3
size: once
D: .
DNA: TGTGCCTGCAGACTAGATGGTCGCACAGATACGCAGTATTTT
CDR3: CACRLDGRTDTQYF

V: TRBV4-2
J: TRBJ2-3
size: once
D: TRBD2
DNA: TGTGCCAGCAGCCAAGATGTTACTAGCGGGGGCACAGATACGCAGTATTTT
CDR3: CASSQDVTSGGTDTQYF

V: TRBV6-1
J: TRBJ1-3
size: once
D: TRBD1
DNA: TGTGCCAGCAGTGAAGGACAGGGCTACACCATATATTTT
CDR3: CASSEGQGYTIYF

V: TRBV7-9
J: TRBJ2-5
size: .
D: .
DNA: TGTGCCAGCAGCCGGGGGACGTCAGAGACCCAGTACTTC
CDR3: CASSRGTSETQYF

V: TRBV11-3
J: TRBJ2-7
size: .
D: .
DNA: TGTGCCAGCAGCTCGTTACAGGGGGGGGATTCCTACGAGCAGTACTTC
CDR3: CASSSLQGGDSYEQYF

V: TRBV6-5
J: TRBJ1-2
size: .
D: TRBD1
DNA: TGTGCCAGCAGTACTACAGGGGGCGGAGGCTACACCTTC
CDR3: CASSTTGGGGYTF